The 20 T cell receptor beta chains below all came from one sample that was sequenced in a study of tumor-infiltrating lymphocytes in primary liver carcinoma. Starting from around 500 ng of total RNA, TCR beta cDNA was produced with a primer in the constant region. Generation of the TCR beta libraries relied on three nested multiplex PCR rounds using slightly modified ARM-PCR. Investigators reported that the first two PCR rounds, at 9 to 11 cycles each, used TRBV1-TRBV30 forward primers with a C-beta reverse primer. One entry per CDR3 protein, called by TCRdb with MiXCR from the multiplex PCR reads. The repertoire has fewer than 75,000 distinct CDR3 sequences, around 69% of them found once; the top ten carry around 38%. Co-extracted RNA and DNA came from about 19-30 mg of unsorted bulk tissue. Sequenced material: liver tumor tissue from sampling region 4. The sample's subset: tumor region T4, right-lateral pole. These receptor sequences come from a man aged 35 to 55 with primary liver carcinoma and hepatitis B virus infection.

With regard to this clonotype: This may come from a read error, since a much larger clone is one base off. CDR3 DNA sequence: TGTGCCACCAGTTGGGACGGACGCACAGATACGCAGTATTTT. It is translated as CATSWDGRTDTQYF. The gene calls are TRBV6-5 and TRBJ2-3; D tentatively fits TRBD1 or TRBD2 (5 bases each). Germline CDR1 and CDR2: MNHEY and SVGAGI. The CDR3 sequence is 14 residues long.

The genes are TRBV12-3 or TRBV12-4 and TRBJ2-7; perhaps TRBD2 as D (5 bases). V lost 5 bases, J lost 4 bases, and 18 bases lay in between. CDR3 length: 15 amino acids. The CDR3 here is CASSPGFSAGYEQYF. CDR3 nucleotides: TGTGCCAGCAGTCCCGGGTTTAGCGCTGGTTACGAGCAGTACTTC.

The V call is TRBV2, the J call TRBJ2-1; tentatively, D is TRBD2 (6 bases). The CDR3 covers 12 residues. CDR1 and CDR2 (germline): SNHLY, FYNNEI. CDR3 bases: TGTGTCAGTTCGACATGGGAGGATGAGCAGTTCTTC. Amino acid sequence: CVSSTWEDEQFF.

This clonotype was counted ten times or more. This chain connects TRBV4-2 to TRBJ1-2; a weak D match, TRBD1 (5 bases). CDR1 and CDR2 (germline): LGHNA, YNFKEQ. The CDR3 has 12 amino acids. V lost 6 bases, J lost 8 bases, and 13 bases lay in between. Here the CDR3 DNA reads TGTGCCAGCAGTGCTGGGGCAGACGGCTACACCTTC. As protein: CASSAGADGYTF.

This clonotype showed up just once. This chain links TRBV7-8 with TRBJ1-2, with TRBD1 as a possible D gene (6 bases). Germline V gene data show CDR1 as SGHVS and CDR2 as FQNEAQ. The CDR3 has 15 residues. Trimming removed 5 bases from V and 5 bases from J, with 18 bases in between. CDR3 amino acids: CASSPRAGGVYGYTF. CDR3 nucleotide sequence: TGTGCCAGCAGCCCAAGGGCGGGGGGCGTTTATGGCTACACCTTC.

The V and J genes are TRBV11-2 and TRBJ2-2, with 11 bases matching TRBD2. This CDR3 has 16 residues. V trimming: 0 bases; J trimming: 8 bases; junction bases outside the gene matches: 5. The germline V gene encodes CDR1 SGHAT and CDR2 FQNNGV. The CDR3 DNA reads TGTGCCAGCAGCTTAGAGACTAGCGGGATCACTGGGGAGCTGTTTTTT. Its translation: CASSLETSGITGELFF.

This chain links TRBV6-5 with TRBJ2-7; D gene unclear. Trimming removed 6 bases at V and 4 bases at J, with 22 bases between. The CDR3 covers 16 residues. Germline CDR1 reads MNHEY; CDR2 reads SVGAGI. CDR3 amino acids: CASRPGQAATFYEQYF. CDR3 DNA: TGTGCCAGCAGGCCAGGTCAGGCAGCAACCTTTTACGAGCAGTACTTC.

Comments on this clonotype: The final CDR3 position lacks the conserved phenylalanine or tryptophan, pointing to a likely read error. V is TRBV10-2 and J is TRBJ2-3; 8 bases match TRBD2. CDR1 is WSHSY and CDR2 is SAAADI in the germline V gene. The length of the CDR3 is 15 residues. DNA of the CDR3: TGCGTCAGCAGTGAGTCAAAAGCGGGAGTGGATACGCAGTATCTT. Residues: CVSSESKAGVDTQYL.

This clonotype has a count of ten or more. V gene TRBV29-1 combines with J gene TRBJ2-3; 9 bases line up with TRBD1. V dropped 6 bases and J dropped 4; count of bases not matched to a gene: 8. The CDR3 runs to 14 residues. Per the germline V gene, CDR1 is SQVTM and CDR2 is ANQGSEA. The CDR3 nucleotides are TGCAGCGTGAGGGGGACAGGGAGTTCAGATACGCAGTATTTT. It translates to CSVRGTGSSDTQYF.

The genes are TRBV12-3 or TRBV12-4 and TRBJ1-4; D call uncertain. This CDR3 spans 13 amino acids. V shed 5 bases and J shed 8 bases, with 12 bases lying between them. CDR3 sequence reads: CASSTSGIEKLFF. In nucleotides, the CDR3 is TGTGCCAGCAGTACCTCCGGGATAGAAAAACTGTTTTTT.

As regards this clonotype: Possible read error: a much larger clone is one base away. The gene calls are TRBV5-1 and TRBJ2-1, with D perhaps TRBD2 (6 bases). Looked up from germline, CDR1 is SGHRS and CDR2 is YFSETQ. This CDR3 spans 15 amino acids. CDR3 in amino acids: CASRVGGNRRDERLF. CDR3 DNA sequence: TGCGCCAGCAGGGTTGGCGGGAACCGCAGGGATGAGCGGCTCTTC.

This clonotype was counted ten times or more. An end of the junction does not agree with germline; a read error may underlie this. V usage is TRBV23-1 and J usage is TRBJ2-1; TRBD1 matches at 10 bases. TRBV23-1 is reported as an ORF; its role is uncertain. The length of the CDR3 is 11 residues. CDR3 loop: CASRRQGAPVF. The CDR3 DNA reads as TGCGCCAGCCGAAGACAGGGGGCCCCGGTCTTC.

The chain links TRBV12-3 or TRBV12-4 to TRBJ1-1; D not resolved. The length of the CDR3 is 13 residues. Trimming cost V 10 bases and J 1 base, with 13 bases left between them. CDR3 loop: CANVIVGNTEAFF. The CDR3 DNA reads as TGTGCCAACGTCATCGTGGGGAACACTGAAGCTTTCTTT.

This clonotype was observed a few times. The rearrangement joins TRBV6-5 to TRBJ1-6, with 7 nucleotides matching TRBD1. V shed 2 bases, J shed 10 bases, and the junction held 8 bases outside the gene matches. This CDR3 comprises 15 residues. Germline V gene lookup returns CDR1 MNHEY and CDR2 SVGAGI. The CDR3 sequence is CASSYAQGLESPLHF. In DNA, the CDR3 is TGTGCCAGCAGTTACGCACAGGGGCTGGAGTCACCCCTCCACTTT.

Remarks on this clonotype: One end of the junction varies from germline; a read error may be responsible. The chain combines TRBV11-2 with TRBJ2-7; D is possibly TRBD2 (5 bases). From germline, CDR1 is SGHAT and CDR2 FQNNGV. This CDR3 spans 15 amino acids. In DNA, the CDR3 is TGTGCCAGCAGCTTAGAGCCCGGGATCTCTGGCGGGCAGTACTTT. Translating gives CASSLEPGISGGQYF.

For this clonotype: One end of the junction fails to match germline, which may point to a read error. J is TRBJ2-7 and V is TRBV4-1, with a weak D call TRBD1 (6 bases). The CDR3 spans 15 residues. Germline CDR1 reads MGHRA; CDR2 reads YSYEKL. CDR3 bases: TGCGCCAGCAGCACCCGGACTGGGGGCTCCTACGAGCAGCACTTC. Its translation: CASSTRTGGSYEQHF.

Note on this clonotype: The conserved final phenylalanine or tryptophan is absent from the CDR3, which likely points to a read error. This chain joins TRBV4-2 and TRBJ2-5, with a tentative D call TRBD2 (6 bases). The germline CDR1 and CDR2 sequences are LGHNA and YNFKEQ. The length of the CDR3 is 16 residues. The DNA for the CDR3 is TGTGTCAGCAGCAAAAGCGGGCGCACCCCCCAAGAGACCCAGTACTTG. This encodes CVSSKSGRTPQETQYL.

This clonotype was picked up many times. This chain uses TRBV4-1 with TRBJ2-7, with 9 bases that match TRBD1. Germline CDR1 is MGHRA and CDR2 is YSYEKL. V dropped 0 bases and J dropped 4; count of bases not matched to a gene: 7. The CDR3 extends over 16 amino acids. The CDR3 nucleotides are TGCGCCAGCAGCCAAGAAGTAGGGACAGGGAAGTACGAGCAGTACTTC. The encoded protein is CASSQEVGTGKYEQYF.

To note about this clonotype: A much larger clone sits a single nucleotide away, making a read error possible. This rearrangement joins TRBV18 to TRBJ2-2, with 7 bases matching TRBD2. The CDR3 spans 16 residues. Germline V gene lookup returns CDR1 KGHSH and CDR2 LQKENI. The CDR3 region has the DNA TGTGCCAGGTCACCACTTCGGCGGGAGAGGAGTGGGGAGCTGTTTTTT. Protein product: CARSPLRRERSGELFF.

The sample holds many counts of this clonotype. The J gene is TRBJ2-5, the V gene TRBV29-1; the D is unclear. The CDR3 is 13 amino acids. V shed 5 bases and J shed 0 bases, with 10 bases lying between them. Germline V CDR1 and CDR2: SQVTM, ANQGSEA. CDR3 amino acids: CSVRFRYQETQYF. The CDR3 DNA reads as TGCAGCGTTAGATTCCGGTACCAAGAGACCCAGTACTTC. Together with reference TRBV29-1 and TRBJ2-5, the CDR3 gives the full variable domain: SAVISQKPSRDICQRGTSLTIQCQVDSQVTMMFWYRQQPGQSLTLIATANQGSEATYESGFVIDKFPISRPNLTFSTLTVSNMSPEDSSIYLCSVRFRYQETQYFGPGTRLLVL.